These 27 T cell receptor beta chains were sequenced from one sample in a study of T cell repertoires in cytomegalovirus infection. No antigen has been identified for these receptors. Using its own MiXCR run on the reads, TCRdb lists one record per CDR3 protein. The data show around 900,000 distinct CDR3 sequences, about 33% seen once. The sequences come from cultured CD8+ T cells from PBMCs, collected from culture after CMV antigen stimulation. These receptors all stem from a human donor in good health (CMV status not recorded). Some clones in this sample may be carry-over from other donors' samples.

The V and J genes are TRBV7-9 and TRBJ2-3; D possibly uses TRBD1 or TRBD2 (5 bases each). Germline assignment: CDR1 SEHNR and CDR2 FQNEAQ (reference sequence). The CDR3 is 16 amino acids. Trimming stripped 4 bases from V and 2 bases from J, with 16 bases between. The CDR3 is CASSSNRGPFTDTQYF. The DNA of the CDR3 is TGTGCCAGCAGCTCCAACCGGGGCCCGTTCACAGATACGCAGTATTTT.

This clonotype was detected only a few times. The chain links TRBV11-2 to TRBJ2-3; 7 nucleotides align to TRBD1. In germline, CDR1 is SGHAT, CDR2 FQNNGV. The CDR3 is 16 amino acids. The V gene end was trimmed by 6 bases and the J gene end by 0 bases; junction bases not matched to a gene: 9. In DNA, the CDR3 is TGTGCCAGCAGTACCGAAGGGGGCGGTAGCACAGATACGCAGTATTTT. It yields the protein CASSTEGGGSTDTQYF.

Only a few counts were recorded for this clonotype. The chain couples TRBV27 to TRBJ2-5; D is perhaps TRBD1 (5 bases). The germline V and J ends were trimmed by 5 bases and 2 bases, with 12 bases remaining between them. Germline lookup yields CDR1 MNHEY and CDR2 SMNVEV (reference sequence). The CDR3 length is 14 residues. CDR3: CASSPGFRQETQYF. CDR3 DNA: TGTGCCAGCAGTCCAGGGTTTCGACAAGAGACCCAGTACTTC.

This chain connects TRBV20-1 to TRBJ1-5, with 9 bases fitting TRBD1. The V segment lost 4 bases and the J segment 1 base; nucleotides outside the gene matches: 8. Germline CDR1 reads DFQATT; CDR2 reads SNEGSKA (reference sequence). CDR3 length equals 16 residues. The CDR3: CSAIYRGRGSNQPQHF. CDR3 sequence (DNA): TGCAGTGCTATCTACAGGGGGCGCGGGAGCAATCAGCCCCAGCATTTT.

This clonotype showed up just a few times. The chain is built from TRBV12-3 or TRBV12-4 and TRBJ2-3; D not resolved. CDR3 length: 13 amino acids. Between the trimmed V and J ends, which lost 10 bases and 0 bases, there was a span of 11 bases. In DNA, the CDR3 is TGTGCCACCGCCCAGTCTAGCACAGATACGCAGTATTTT. Translating gives CATAQSSTDTQYF.

This clonotype was recorded at least ten times. The rearrangement links TRBV7-8 to TRBJ1-1; maybe TRBD1 (5 bases). V lost 0 bases, J lost 1 base, and 12 bases lay in between. CDR1 and CDR2 from the germline V gene are SGHVS and FQNEAQ. This CDR3 comprises 16 residues. CDR3 residues: CASSLALGVRNTEAFF. The CDR3 DNA reads TGTGCCAGCAGCTTAGCTTTAGGGGTCCGGAACACTGAAGCTTTCTTT.

This clonotype was picked up many times. V and J are TRBV12-3 or TRBV12-4 and TRBJ1-4, with no clear D. The CDR3 loop spans 12 amino acids. V lost 5 bases, J lost 7 bases, and 8 bases lay in between. CDR3 sequence (DNA): TGTGCCAGCAGTCCCGACCCTGAAAAACTGTTTTTT. It yields the protein CASSPDPEKLFF.

The chain employs TRBV29-1 and TRBJ2-3; D may match TRBD1 or TRBD2 (6 bases each). The CDR3 spans 15 residues. Looked up from germline, CDR1 is SQVTM and CDR2 is ANQGSEA. V was cut by 7 bases and J by 2 bases, with 19 bases left in between. The CDR3 DNA follows: TGCAGCGCCAGAACCTCCGGGGGCTTCACAGATACGCAGTATTTT. Protein: CSARTSGGFTDTQYF.

J is TRBJ2-3 and V is TRBV24-1; tentatively, D is TRBD1 or TRBD2 (5 bases each). The CDR3 has 15 residues. V lost 5 bases to trimming and J lost 6 bases, with 17 bases between them. Germline V gene lookup returns CDR1 KGHDR and CDR2 SFDVKD. The CDR3 DNA is TGTGCCACCAGTGCCTCAGGGACCTCACTCGATACGCAGTATTTT. Amino acid sequence: CATSASGTSLDTQYF.

The V and J genes are TRBV7-9 and TRBJ2-7; D call uncertain. V was cut by 2 bases and J by 6 bases, with 8 bases left in between. This CDR3 has 12 residues. Germline CDR1 is SEHNR and CDR2 is FQNEAQ (reference sequence). Here the CDR3 reads CASSLHGREQYF. The DNA of the CDR3 is TGTGCCAGCAGCTTACATGGTCGCGAGCAGTACTTC.

The chain links TRBV7-8 to TRBJ2-7; D is ambiguous. CDR3 size: 15 residues. The germline V gene has CDR1 SGHVS and CDR2 FQNEAQ. V lost 5 bases and J lost 3, with 17 bases in between. Written as DNA, the CDR3 is TGTGCCAGCAGCCCAGTTGTGGGGAACAACTACGAGCAGTACGTC. It specifies CASSPVVGNNYEQYV.

This clonotype was seen only a few times. The chain couples TRBV24-1 to TRBJ2-5; a possible D gene is TRBD1 (6 bases). V gave up 2 bases and J gave up 5 bases, with 11 bases separating them. This CDR3 contains 14 residues. Germline CDR1 is KGHDR and CDR2 is SFDVKD. CDR3 protein: CATSDSTGSETQYF. CDR3 in DNA: TGTGCCACCAGTGATTCGACAGGCAGCGAGACCCAGTACTTC.

Only a few counts were recorded for this clonotype. The chain links TRBV7-3 to TRBJ2-1; no clear D gene. The V gene lost 4 bases and the J gene lost 8 bases, with 12 bases spanning the gap. Germline V gives CDR1 SGHTA, CDR2 FQGTGA. The CDR3 runs to 13 residues. The DNA of the CDR3 is TGTGCCAGCAGCTCCCCGCTATGGGATGAGCAGTTCTTC. The encoded protein is CASSSPLWDEQFF.

This clonotype was seen more than once but under ten times. The chain has TRBV19 and TRBJ1-1; 10 bases match TRBD1. With V trimmed by 0 bases and J by 3 bases, 10 bases remained unmatched. CDR1 is LNHDA, CDR2 SQIVND, per germline (reference sequence). The CDR3 runs 18 residues. CDR3 protein: CASSIDGQGVRGDTEAFF. The DNA for the CDR3 is TGTGCCAGTAGTATAGACGGACAGGGGGTTCGAGGCGACACTGAAGCTTTCTTT.

This chain connects TRBV3-1 to TRBJ2-1, with 7 bases aligning to TRBD2. V was clipped by 0 bases and J by 3 bases; unmatched bases: 5. The CDR3 runs to 16 residues. The V gene's germline CDR1 is LGHDT and CDR2 YNNKEL (reference sequence). The CDR3 loop is CASSQDMGGVYNEQFF. CDR3 DNA: TGTGCCAGCAGCCAAGATATGGGGGGGGTCTACAATGAGCAGTTCTTC.

The sample holds many counts of this clonotype. The junction does not match germline at one end; this may be a read error. This chain joins TRBV7-7 and TRBJ2-1; D is perhaps TRBD1 or TRBD2 (5 bases each). The CDR3 has 15 residues. Germline CDR1 SSHAT, CDR2 FNYEAQ (reference sequence). CDR3 in amino acids: CASSPMGTKYNEQFF. For the CDR3, the DNA is TGTGCTAGCAGCCCCATGGGGACCAAATACAATGAGCAGTTCTTC.

The CDR3 sequence is CASSVDGTGATGELFF. The CDR3 nucleotides are TGTGCCAGCAGCGTAGATGGGACAGGGGCCACCGGGGAGCTGTTTTTT. V usage is TRBV9 and J usage is TRBJ2-2; 10 bases align to TRBD1. V shed 0 bases, J shed 4 bases, and the junction held 3 bases outside the gene matches. The CDR3 is 16 amino acids. Germline-derived CDR1 and CDR2 are SGDLS and YYNGEE.

The J gene is TRBJ2-3, the V gene TRBV18; TRBD2 agrees at 8 bases. The V and J ends lost 2 bases and 2 bases, in that order; junction bases with no gene match: 3. The germline CDR1 and CDR2 sequences are KGHSH and LQKENI. This CDR3 spans 15 amino acids. The CDR3 DNA is TGTGCCAGCTCACCAGAACTAGCGGACACAGATACGCAGTATTTT. It translates to CASSPELADTDTQYF.

V gene TRBV3-1 combines with J gene TRBJ2-2; 9 positions match TRBD2. This CDR3 has 16 residues. CDR1 LGHDT and CDR2 YNNKEL come from the germline V gene (reference sequence). V lost 0 bases and J lost 4; bases outside the gene matches: 3. The CDR3 DNA is TGTGCCAGCAGCCAAGAGCTAGCGGGGTTCACCGGGGAGCTGTTTTTT. It specifies CASSQELAGFTGELFF.

In its sample, this clonotype was seen many times. The chain recombines TRBV7-3 with TRBJ1-1, with TRBD1 identical over 7 bases. Trimming removed 4 bases from V and 5 bases from J; junction bases left unmatched: 4. Germline V CDR1 and CDR2: SGHTA, FQGTGA. The CDR3 totals 13 residues. Here the CDR3 reads CASSSHRGTEAFF. CDR3 bases: TGTGCCAGCAGCTCACACAGGGGTACTGAAGCTTTCTTT. Filled out from reference TRBV7-3 and TRBJ1-1, the complete variable domain reads GAGVSQTPSNKVTEKGKYVELRCDPISGHTALYWYRQSLGQGPEFLIYFQGTGAADDSGLPNDRFFAVRPEGSVSTLKIQRTERGDSAVYLCASSSHRGTEAFFGQGTRLTVV.

This sequence joins TRBV7-6 and TRBJ2-1; no firm D call. V shed 1 base and J shed 12 bases, with 13 bases lying between them. This CDR3 contains 13 residues. Germline V gene sequence: CDR1 SGHVS, CDR2 FNYEAQ. As DNA, the CDR3 is TGTGCCAGCAGCTTAGGGAGAGGCGGTGTGCAGTTCTTC. Residues: CASSLGRGGVQFF.

The J gene is TRBJ1-1, the V gene TRBV29-1; D is ambiguous. This CDR3 spans 12 amino acids. V was clipped by 7 bases and J by 2 bases, with 11 bases between them. The germline V gene encodes CDR1 SQVTM and CDR2 ANQGSEA. DNA for the CDR3: TGCAGCGCCGATACCAGCAACACTGAAGCTTTCTTT. Amino acid sequence: CSADTSNTEAFF.

The chain joins TRBV7-9 to TRBJ1-2; D uncertain. The CDR3 length is 16 residues. Germline V gene data show CDR1 as SEHNR and CDR2 as FQNEAQ (reference sequence). With 4 bases removed from V and 2 bases from J, the gap between germline ends came to 17 bases. The CDR3 DNA reads as TGTGCCAGCAGCTCGTCTTTATTGGAGGCGAACTATGGCTACACCTTC. This gives the protein CASSSSLLEANYGYTF. Full variable domain (rest looked up from reference TRBV7-9 and TRBJ1-2): DTGVSQNPRHKITKRGQNVTFRCDPISEHNRLYWYRQTLGQGPEFLTYFQNEAQLEKSRLLSDRFSAERPKGSFSTLEIQRTEQGDSAMYLCASSSSLLEANYGYTFGSGTRLTVV.

This clonotype occurred once. V usage is TRBV14 and J usage is TRBJ1-6, with D hard to call. Per germline, CDR1 SGHDN and CDR2 FVKESK. The CDR3 sequence is 15 residues long. The ends were cut back, 2 bases at V and 6 bases at J, with 11 bases in the middle. The CDR3 here is CASSQLQSGNSPLHF. For the CDR3, the DNA is TGTGCCAGCAGCCAATTGCAATCCGGTAATTCACCCCTCCACTTT.

V gene TRBV7-9 combines with J gene TRBJ2-1, with D possibly called TRBD1 or TRBD2 (6 bases each). V dropped 6 bases and J dropped 9 bases, with 12 bases sitting between them. The V gene's germline CDR1 is SEHNR and CDR2 FQNEAQ (reference sequence). The CDR3 spans 12 residues. CDR3 DNA sequence: TGTGCCAGCAGAGGTGGGGGGCGTGAGCAGTTCTTC. The encoded protein is CASRGGGREQFF.

This clonotype has a count of ten or more. This chain links TRBV20-1 with TRBJ1-2, with 10 positions matching TRBD1. The CDR3 has 15 residues. V was pared by 3 bases and J by 4 bases, with 8 bases of the junction left unmatched. Germline CDR1 DFQATT, CDR2 SNEGSKA (reference sequence). The DNA of the CDR3 is TGCAGTGCTAGCCCGGGACAGGGGTGGGGCTATGGCTACACCTTC. It specifies CSASPGQGWGYGYTF.

This clonotype was observed a few times. The V gene is TRBV2, the J gene TRBJ2-4, with 7 bases aligning to TRBD2. Germline CDR1 SNHLY, CDR2 FYNNEI. V dropped 3 bases and J dropped 5; count of bases not matched to a gene: 1. This CDR3 has 13 amino acids. The DNA of the CDR3 is TGTGCCAGCAGTGATGGGGGGGAAAACATTCAGTACTTC. It specifies CASSDGGENIQYF. Together with reference TRBV2 and TRBJ2-4, the CDR3 gives the full variable domain: EPEVTQTPSHQVTQMGQEVILRCVPISNHLYFYWYRQILGQKVEFLVSFYNNEISEKSEIFDDQFSVERPDGSNFTLKIRSTKLEDSAMYFCASSDGGENIQYFGAGTRLSVL.